This TCR beta chain was documented in a study of vaccination effects on CD4 cells after COVID-19. Overall study results and limits: Marked clonal contraction of infection- and vaccine-induced clones was seen late after vaccination.

Clones were read by immunoSEQ multiplex PCR, and TCRdb kept only the in-frame ones, dropping some. This table holds about 48,000 clones, roughly 79% found once. Antigen-specific CD4+ T cells were expanded (with viral peptide pools) by the ViraFEST assay ahead of sequencing. Subsequent to a culture period of more than 8 days, CD4+ T cells were isolated. People in the vaccine group had not been infected with SARS-CoV-2 before, and their nucleocapsid antibodies were negative. This CDR3 spans 13 amino acids. Germline lookup yields CDR1 SGHTA and CDR2 FQGNSA. V was shortened by 2 bases and J by 4 bases, with 8 bases between the two germline ends. Remarks on this clone: The antigen remains unidentified.

The receptor comes from a human donor who received a COVID-19 vaccine. The rearrangement uses TRBV7-2 and TRBJ1-1; D is uncertain. Sequenced material: CD4+ T cells from PBMCs cultured with HCoV-OC43 spike peptides, taken before COVID-19 vaccination. Subset: HCoV-OC43 spike overlapping peptide pool stimulation. The CDR3 here is CASSLRFGTEAFF. The CDR3 region has the DNA TGTGCCAGCAGCTTAAGGTTCGGCACTGAAGCTTTCTTT.